The 22 T cell receptor beta chains given below trace back to one sample, sequenced in a study of Graves' ophthalmopathy and Graves' hyperthyroidism. Beta-chain TCR CDR3 regions were amplified from RNA transcripts. Amplification began with first-round RT-PCR using HTBI primers, then second-round multiplex PCR was performed. MiXCR, applied by TCRdb to the multiplex PCR reads, yields one record per CDR3 protein. The table shows just over 600,000 distinct CDR3 sequences, with approximately 21% occurring only once. Sequenced: peripheral blood. The receptors originated from a young woman with stable Graves' hyperthyroidism. Some clones in this sample may be carry-over from other donors' samples.

This clonotype has only a few counts. This chain links TRBV13 with TRBJ1-1, with 9 bases fitting TRBD1. V shed 5 bases and J 5 bases; nucleotides not matched to a gene: 6. This CDR3 is built from 14 residues. Germline loops: CDR1 PRHDT, CDR2 FYEKMQ (reference sequence). The CDR3 coding sequence is TGTGCCAGCAGCCGGGACAGGGATGAGACTGAAGCTTTCTTT. This gives the protein CASSRDRDETEAFF. The entire variable domain, with the rest obtained from reference TRBV13 and TRBJ1-1, is as follows: AAGVIQSPRHLIKEKRETATLKCYPIPRHDTVYWYQQGPGQDPQFLISFYEKMQSDKGSIPDRFSAQQFSDYHSELNMSSLELGDSALYFCASSRDRDETEAFFGQGTRLTVV.

The chain has TRBV12-3 or TRBV12-4 and TRBJ1-1; 9 positions match TRBD1. The CDR3 is 16 amino acids. V shed 3 bases, J shed 0 bases, and the junction held 5 bases outside the gene matches. The CDR3 protein is CASSFWDREVNTEAFF. The CDR3 DNA reads TGTGCCAGCAGTTTCTGGGACAGGGAAGTGAACACTGAAGCTTTCTTT.

This chain uses TRBV19 with TRBJ1-5, with unresolved D. The V gene lost 10 bases and the J gene lost 3 bases, with 22 bases spanning the gap. This CDR3 region has 16 residues. The germline V gene has CDR1 LNHDA and CDR2 SQIVND (reference sequence). The CDR3 here is CATKDRGGDVNQPQHF. Written as DNA, the CDR3 is TGTGCCACCAAAGACCGGGGAGGCGATGTCAATCAGCCCCAGCATTTT.

V is TRBV25-1 and J is TRBJ2-7; 9 nucleotides agree with TRBD2. Germline assignment: CDR1 MGHDK and CDR2 SYGVNS. This CDR3 spans 15 amino acids. J gave up 3 bases and V 5 bases, and 8 bases lay outside the gene matches. The DNA for the CDR3 is TGTGCCAGCAGTTTAAGAAGCGGGAGGCTCTACGAGCAGTACTTC. This encodes CASSLRSGRLYEQYF.

This clonotype showed up many times. The chain couples TRBV12-3 or TRBV12-4 to TRBJ2-7, with 7 bases identical to TRBD1. The CDR3 sequence is 17 residues long. V was clipped by 4 bases and J by 7 bases; unmatched bases: 19. The chain's CDR3 is CASSSFIGLGQRGEQYF. The CDR3 DNA reads as TGTGCCAGCAGTTCTTTCATTGGGCTGGGACAGAGAGGTGAGCAGTACTTC.

Comments on this clonotype: A junction end diverges from the germline sequence, so it may reflect a read error. The chain joins TRBV6-1 to TRBJ1-2; D is unresolved. The CDR3 consists of 11 residues. Per the germline V gene, CDR1 is MNHNS and CDR2 is SASEGT. The CDR3 sequence is CVSGLDYGYTF. CDR3 sequence (DNA): TGTGTCAGCGGCTTAGACTATGGCTACACCTTC.

The chain joins TRBV11-1 to TRBJ1-1, with unresolved D. Trimming cost V 1 base and J 8 bases, with 11 bases left between them. The germline gives CDR1 SGHAT, CDR2 FQDESV (reference sequence). The CDR3 has 13 amino acids. For the CDR3, the DNA is TGTGCCAGCAGCTTAGTCGCGGCAGAAGAAGCTTTCTTT. It yields the protein CASSLVAAEEAFF.

CDR3 loop: CASSLKLGFGKETQYF. The CDR3 coding sequence is TGTGCCAGCAGCTTAAAGCTCGGGTTCGGAAAAGAGACCCAGTACTTC. The genes are TRBV7-8 and TRBJ2-5; D gene unclear. Germline V gene lookup returns CDR1 SGHVS and CDR2 FQNEAQ. The CDR3 loop spans 16 amino acids. V gave up 2 bases and J gave up 3 bases, with 16 bases separating them.

This clonotype was recorded many times. The V and J genes are TRBV5-1 and TRBJ2-7; 8 positions match TRBD2. Trimming cost V 1 base and J 7 bases; bases outside gene matches: 10. CDR3 length equals 15 residues. Germline-derived CDR1 and CDR2 are SGHRS and YFSETQ. The CDR3 loop reads CASSLRGLGFEEQYF. CDR3 nucleotides: TGCGCCAGCAGCTTGAGGGGACTAGGTTTCGAAGAGCAGTACTTC.

The rearrangement joins TRBV11-2 to TRBJ2-2; TRBD1 might be the D (6 bases). Germline V gives CDR1 SGHAT, CDR2 FQNNGV. V was cut by 2 bases and J by 4 bases, with 14 bases left in between. The CDR3 has 16 amino acids. CDR3 coding DNA: TGTGCCAGCAGCTTACTTCAGGGGTTGAGCACCGGGGAGCTGTTTTTT. Amino acid sequence: CASSLLQGLSTGELFF.

This clonotype was seen many times. The chain has TRBV11-2 and TRBJ2-7; no definite D call. Germline V gene lookup returns CDR1 SGHAT and CDR2 FQNNGV. The V gene lost 0 bases and the J gene lost 0 bases, with 6 bases spanning the gap. The CDR3 length is 14 residues. For the CDR3, the DNA is TGTGCCAGCAGCTTAGACTGGAGCTCCTACGAGCAGTACTTC. Protein product: CASSLDWSSYEQYF.

The V call is TRBV11-2, the J call TRBJ2-7; tentatively, D is TRBD2 (6 bases). CDR1 is SGHAT, CDR2 FQNNGV, per germline. Trimming stripped 0 bases from V and 5 bases from J, with 11 bases between. The CDR3 loop spans 14 amino acids. In DNA, the CDR3 is TGTGCCAGCAGCTTAGAACGGGGGACCCACGAGCAGTACTTC. It specifies CASSLERGTHEQYF.

The V gene is TRBV19, the J gene TRBJ2-6, with D possibly matching TRBD1 (6 bases). The V and J ends lost 6 bases and 0 bases respectively, with 15 bases between them. Germline V lookup: CDR1 LNHDA, CDR2 SQIVND (reference sequence). This CDR3 is built from 17 residues. The CDR3 reads CASSSQGRFSGANVLTF. CDR3 nucleotide sequence: TGTGCCAGTAGCTCCCAGGGGCGTTTCTCTGGGGCCAACGTCCTGACTTTC.

This chain joins TRBV6-2 or TRBV6-3 and TRBJ1-2; no clear D. The CDR3 loop spans 16 amino acids. Per germline, CDR1 MNHEY and CDR2 SVGEGT. V was cut by 6 bases and J by 3 bases, with 20 bases left in between. The CDR3 loop is CASSTWASEKDYGYTF. The DNA for the CDR3 is TGTGCCAGCAGCACTTGGGCCAGCGAGAAGGACTATGGCTACACCTTC.

The rearrangement links TRBV15 to TRBJ2-5, with no clear D. Trimming took 5 bases from V and 2 from J, leaving 21 bases between them. This CDR3 has 17 residues. Germline V gene data show CDR1 as LNHNV and CDR2 as YYDKDF (reference sequence). The CDR3 is CATSPVGHKDFQETQYF. Here the CDR3 DNA reads TGTGCCACCAGCCCTGTAGGGCATAAGGATTTTCAAGAGACCCAGTACTTC.

This sequence joins TRBV12-3 or TRBV12-4 and TRBJ2-7, with no clear D. The germline V and J ends were trimmed by 4 bases and 1 base, with 20 bases remaining between them. There are 17 residues in the CDR3. The CDR3 sequence: CASSYTPSAPDSYEQYF. The CDR3 DNA follows: TGTGCCAGCAGTTACACCCCCTCGGCACCTGATTCCTACGAGCAGTACTTC.

This clonotype was seen repeatedly, ten times or more. The rearrangement uses TRBV28 and TRBJ1-2; D gene unclear. The CDR3 extends over 12 amino acids. Germline CDR1 is MDHEN and CDR2 is SYDVKM. V gave up 5 bases and J gave up 4 bases, with 8 bases separating them. The CDR3 DNA sequence: TGTGCCAGCAGTCACCAGTTCTATGGCTACACCTTC. It translates to CASSHQFYGYTF.

This clonotype was detected many times. The chain links TRBV6-4 to TRBJ2-3; a possible D gene is TRBD2 (6 bases). Trimming took off 6 bases at V and 2 bases at J, with 15 bases between the two ends. CDR3 length: 15 residues. Germline V gene data show CDR1 as MRHNA and CDR2 as SNTAGT. The CDR3 loop reads CASSREQGLTDTQYF. In DNA, the CDR3 is TGTGCCAGCAGCCGGGAGCAGGGACTCACAGATACGCAGTATTTT.

This clonotype occurred a few times. The V gene is TRBV13, the J gene TRBJ2-5; no clear D. The V end was cut by 5 bases, the J end by 5 bases, with 21 bases between. Germline-derived CDR1 and CDR2 are PRHDT and FYEKMQ (reference sequence). The CDR3 loop spans 16 amino acids. CDR3 sequence reads: CASSPPRASFGETQYF. The CDR3 DNA sequence: TGTGCCAGCAGCCCGCCTCGGGCTTCATTCGGGGAGACCCAGTACTTC.

This clonotype was counted at least ten times. For the CDR3, the DNA is TGCGCCAGCAGCTTGGTAGTCTCGGCAACTGGAAACACCATATATTTT. This gives the protein CASSLVVSATGNTIYF. This chain uses TRBV5-1 with TRBJ1-3, with D unclear. The CDR3 consists of 16 residues. V was shortened by 0 bases and J by 2 bases, with 12 bases between the two germline ends. Germline V lookup: CDR1 SGHRS, CDR2 YFSETQ.

Ten or more counts support this clonotype. The genes are TRBV28 and TRBJ1-2; D is possibly TRBD1 (5 bases). The CDR3 runs to 15 residues. Trimming removed 7 bases from V and 5 bases from J, with 20 bases in between. Per the germline V gene, CDR1 is MDHEN and CDR2 is SYDVKM. The CDR3 sequence: CASTGAPREVYGYTF. The CDR3 DNA reads TGTGCCAGCACTGGGGCTCCTAGGGAGGTGTATGGCTACACCTTC.

This clonotype was detected many times. The CDR3 protein is CAWSVGLNYGYTF. DNA of the CDR3: TGTGCCTGGAGTGTAGGCCTAAACTATGGCTACACCTTC. The V and J genes are TRBV30 and TRBJ1-2; D call uncertain. The V and J ends lost 0 bases and 2 bases respectively, with 7 bases between them. Germline lookup yields CDR1 GTSNPN and CDR2 SVGIG (reference sequence). CDR3 length: 13 amino acids.